The 27 T cell receptor beta chains given below trace back to one sample, sequenced in a study of Ad26.COV2.S vaccination and SARS-CoV-2 variants. TCRdb's table, derived via immunoSEQ multiplex PCR, lists solely in-frame clones and lacks some. The sample lists 400,000 to 450,000 clones, approximately 90% occurring once. Treatment indicated: about 20 received Ad26.COV2.S at low or high dose, single or two shots; 5 received placebo; per-sample allocation not given. Each sample was drawn 63 days after the first injection (of vaccine or placebo). This specimen consisted of peripheral blood, obtained in a trial of Ad26.COV2.S vaccine versus placebo. These receptor sequences come from a person aged 18-65 years who received the Ad26.COV2.S COVID-19 vaccine or a placebo.

The gene calls are TRBV11-2 and TRBJ2-3, with TRBD1 matching over 11 bases. The CDR3 runs to 15 residues. Germline CDR1 SGHAT, CDR2 FQNNGV. Unmatched junction bases numbered 2, after V lost 1 base and J lost 5 bases. The CDR3 nucleotides are TGTGCCAGCAGCTTAGGGACAGGGGGCTTAGATACGCAGTATTTT. It encodes CASSLGTGGLDTQYF. The full variable domain, its missing parts supplied by reference TRBV11-2 and TRBJ2-3, is EAGVAQSPRYKIIEKRQSVAFWCNPISGHATLYWYQQILGQGPKLLIQFQNNGVVDDSQLPKDRFSAERLKGVDSTLKIQPAKLEDSAVYLCASSLGTGGLDTQYFGPGTRLTVL.

The chain has TRBV28 and TRBJ2-1, with 7 nucleotides matching TRBD2. The CDR3 is 16 amino acids. V dropped 0 bases and J dropped 9; count of bases not matched to a gene: 11. Germline loops: CDR1 MDHEN, CDR2 SYDVKM. As DNA, the CDR3 is TGTGCCAGCAGTTTATGGGCCACAGTCGCGGGAGTTGAGCAGTTCTTC. Protein sequence: CASSLWATVAGVEQFF.

V is TRBV6-1 and J is TRBJ1-2, with no clear D. The germline V and J ends were trimmed by 2 bases and 0 bases, with 10 bases remaining between them. CDR1 is MNHNS, CDR2 SASEGT, per germline. The CDR3 length is 15 residues. The CDR3 region is CASSELVTANYGYTF. The CDR3 DNA is TGTGCCAGCAGTGAATTGGTCACAGCTAACTATGGCTACACCTTC.

The chain links TRBV5-4 to TRBJ2-1; 8 nucleotides align to TRBD2. In germline, CDR1 is SGHNT, CDR2 YYREEE (reference sequence). This CDR3 spans 15 amino acids. Trimming at V came to 4 bases and at J to 1 base, leaving 4 bases not matched to a gene. CDR3 DNA: TGTGCCAGCAGCACAAGCGGGAGTTCCTACAATGAGCAGTTCTTC. It encodes CASSTSGSSYNEQFF.

The rearrangement uses TRBV30 and TRBJ1-6; 10 bases align to TRBD1. With 6 bases clipped from V and 8 bases from J, the junction kept 1 base outside the gene matches. Germline CDR1 GTSNPN, CDR2 SVGIG (reference sequence). This CDR3 has 12 amino acids. The CDR3 spells CACGQGDSPLHF. The CDR3 DNA sequence: TGTGCCTGTGGACAGGGGGATTCACCCCTCCACTTT.

V and J are TRBV19 and TRBJ2-1, with 11 nucleotides matching TRBD2. J gave up 8 bases and V 6 bases, and 3 bases lay outside the gene matches. The germline CDR1 and CDR2 sequences are LNHDA and SQIVND (reference sequence). This CDR3 has 13 amino acids. The CDR3 sequence is CASSGLAGHEQFF. The CDR3, as DNA: TGTGCCAGTAGCGGACTAGCGGGCCATGAGCAGTTCTTC.

The J gene is TRBJ1-3, the V gene TRBV11-3; D is unclear. Trimming took off 5 bases at V and 1 base at J, with 6 bases between the two ends. The germline CDR1 and CDR2 sequences are SGHNT and YENEEA. The CDR3 is made up of 13 amino acids. CDR3 loop: CASSPGSGNTIYF. The CDR3 nucleotides read TGTGCCAGCAGCCCAGGATCTGGAAACACCATATATTTT.

The V call is TRBV27, the J call TRBJ1-6; 8 nucleotides match TRBD1. The V and J ends lost 7 bases and 10 bases, in that order; junction bases with no gene match: 9. The CDR3 contains 14 residues. CDR1 MNHEY and CDR2 SMNVEV come from the germline V gene (reference sequence). The DNA for the CDR3 is TGTGCCAGCACCTTTGGACAGGGAAACTCACCCCTCCACTTT. Its protein is CASTFGQGNSPLHF.

V usage is TRBV7-9 and J usage is TRBJ2-5; 8 bases line up with TRBD1. The J segment lost 5 bases and the V segment lost 1 base, leaving 9 bases of the junction unmatched. Per germline, CDR1 SEHNR and CDR2 FQNEAQ (reference sequence). The CDR3 is made up of 16 amino acids. The CDR3 region is CASSLGLAGGWETQYF. CDR3 in DNA: TGTGCCAGCAGCTTAGGGTTGGCAGGGGGCTGGGAGACCCAGTACTTC.

The V and J genes are TRBV7-2 and TRBJ2-7, with 11 bases aligning to TRBD2. The junction had 8 bases not matched to a gene; V was cut back by 5 bases and J by 5 bases. The germline CDR1 and CDR2 sequences are SGHTA and FQGNSA. The CDR3 extends over 15 amino acids. The CDR3 bases are TGTGCCAGCAGCGCAGGACTAGCGGGCGCCAACGAGCAGTACTTC. Its protein is CASSAGLAGANEQYF.

This clone has a handful of counts. The V call is TRBV7-9, the J call TRBJ1-5, with D unresolved. The CDR3 has 13 residues. Trimming took off 1 base at V and 5 bases at J, with 6 bases between the two ends. The germline gives CDR1 SEHNR, CDR2 FQNEAQ (reference sequence). The chain's CDR3 is CASSLETDQPQHF. CDR3 bases: TGTGCCAGCAGCTTAGAGACGGATCAGCCCCAGCATTTT.

This clone was detected once. The chain combines TRBV12-3 or TRBV12-4 with TRBJ1-5, with D hard to call. V gave up 5 bases and J gave up 6 bases, with 8 bases separating them. CDR3 length: 12 residues. The CDR3: CASSKLVQPQHF. In DNA form, the CDR3 reads TGTGCCAGCAGTAAATTAGTTCAGCCCCAGCATTTT.

The sample holds one count of this clone. The rearrangement uses TRBV6-5 and TRBJ2-1, with 8 nucleotides matching TRBD1. The J segment lost 7 bases and the V segment lost 3 bases, leaving 11 bases of the junction unmatched. This CDR3 has 16 amino acids. The germline V gene has CDR1 MNHEY and CDR2 SVGAGI. The CDR3 nucleotides read TGTGCCAGCAGTTATTCCATCGGACAGGGCTCGAATGAGCAGTTCTTC. Its protein product is CASSYSIGQGSNEQFF.

This chain joins TRBV7-9 and TRBJ2-5, with unresolved D. Germline CDR1 is SEHNR and CDR2 is FQNEAQ (reference sequence). Trimming shortened V by 2 bases and J by 2 bases, and 3 bases separated the two germline ends. The CDR3 has 12 residues. The CDR3 sequence: CASSLQQETQYF. DNA of the CDR3: TGTGCCAGCAGCTTACAGCAAGAGACCCAGTACTTC.

The chain joins TRBV18 to TRBJ2-1; TRBD2 agrees at 11 bases. CDR1 and CDR2 (germline): KGHSH, LQKENI. J lost 4 bases, V lost 6 bases, and 8 bases had no gene match. The CDR3 sequence is 16 residues long. This CDR3 is CASSRTSGGLYNEQFF. The CDR3 DNA sequence: TGTGCCAGCTCGCGAACTAGCGGGGGACTATACAATGAGCAGTTCTTC.

The CDR3 spells CATRAGAYNEQFF. CDR3 nucleotide sequence: TGTGCCACCCGAGCGGGAGCCTACAATGAGCAGTTCTTC. V and J are TRBV24-1 and TRBJ2-1; the match to TRBD2 covers 8 bases. The CDR3 runs 13 residues. J was trimmed by 2 bases and V by 9 bases; bases with no gene match: 2. CDR1 and CDR2 from the germline V gene are KGHDR and SFDVKD.

The table lists this clone with a count of one. Here the CDR3 reads CASSPKPGQGGWNEQFF. The CDR3 nucleotides are TGTGCCAGCAGCCCCAAGCCGGGACAGGGGGGTTGGAATGAGCAGTTCTTC. V and J are TRBV28 and TRBJ2-1, with 11 bases lining up with TRBD1. Germline V gives CDR1 MDHEN, CDR2 SYDVKM. Unmatched junction bases numbered 14, after V lost 6 bases and J lost 7 bases. CDR3 length equals 17 residues.

V is TRBV7-2 and J is TRBJ2-7; D is unresolved. This CDR3 has 12 amino acids. V shed 4 bases and J shed 4 bases, with 8 bases lying between them. From germline, CDR1 is SGHTA and CDR2 FQGNSA. The DNA of the CDR3 is TGTGCCAGCAGCTCTAGTAGGTACGAGCAGTACTTC. This translates into CASSSSRYEQYF.

This CDR3 reads CATFSGHTEAFF. As DNA, the CDR3 is TGTGCCACTTTTTCAGGGCACACTGAAGCTTTCTTT. The chain is built from TRBV6-5 and TRBJ1-1; D is possibly TRBD1 (5 bases). Trimming shortened V by 10 bases and J by 3 bases, and 12 bases separated the two germline ends. CDR3 size: 12 residues. Germline assignment: CDR1 MNHEY and CDR2 SVGAGI.

As to this clone: Within the sample, other DNA sequences also encode this same CDR3. The chain combines TRBV27 with TRBJ2-1; D call uncertain. Germline loops: CDR1 MNHEY, CDR2 SMNVEV (reference sequence). Trimming took 6 bases from V and 4 from J, leaving 10 bases between them. This CDR3 is built from 13 residues. The CDR3 here is CASSPGPYNEQFF. As DNA, the CDR3 is TGTGCCAGCAGCCCCGGCCCTTACAATGAGCAGTTCTTC.

The CDR3 DNA sequence: TGTGCCAGCGGAAAAGACAGGGCTCACGAGCAGTACTTC. This encodes CASGKDRAHEQYF. V gene TRBV6-5 combines with J gene TRBJ2-7; TRBD1 matches 7 bases. The germline V gene has CDR1 MNHEY and CDR2 SVGAGI. This CDR3 spans 13 amino acids. V lost 8 bases, J lost 5 bases, and 9 bases stayed unmatched.

The CDR3 sequence is CASSSGQGLYNEQFF. Written as DNA, the CDR3 is TGTGCCAGCTCATCCGGACAGGGACTGTACAATGAGCAGTTCTTC. The rearrangement uses TRBV18 and TRBJ2-1; 8 nucleotides agree with TRBD1. Germline trimming cut 5 bases from V and 4 bases from J; bases unmatched to any gene: 7. CDR1 and CDR2 from the germline V gene are KGHSH and LQKENI. CDR3 size: 15 residues.

The chain combines TRBV10-3 with TRBJ2-2, with TRBD2 matching over 9 bases. The germline V gene has CDR1 ENHRY and CDR2 SYGVKD. J gave up 4 bases and V 4 bases, and 10 bases lay outside the gene matches. There are 17 residues in the CDR3. The CDR3 here is CAISGSSGSRSTGELFF. As DNA, the CDR3 is TGTGCCATCAGTGGGAGTAGCGGGAGCCGGAGCACCGGGGAGCTGTTTTTT.

This clone was found once. This chain joins TRBV9 and TRBJ2-5; D is uncertain. The CDR3 has 14 amino acids. Trimming took 2 bases from V and 5 from J, leaving 13 bases between them. Per germline, CDR1 SGDLS and CDR2 YYNGEE. DNA of the CDR3: TGTGCCAGCAGCGTTGGAACTATGCGGGAGACCCAGTACTTC. As protein: CASSVGTMRETQYF. The full variable domain, with the rest looked up from reference TRBV9 and TRBJ2-5, is DSGVTQTPKHLITATGQRVTLRCSPRSGDLSVYWYQQSLDQGLQFLIQYYNGEERAKGNILERFSAQQFPDLHSELNLSSLELGDSALYFCASSVGTMRETQYFGPGTRLLVL.

The chain recombines TRBV5-5 with TRBJ2-6; D gene ambiguous. CDR3 length: 15 amino acids. V lost 1 base to trimming and J lost 1 base, with 6 bases between them. CDR1 is SGHKS and CDR2 is YYEKEE in the germline V gene (reference sequence). In DNA form, the CDR3 reads TGTGCCAGCAGCTTGACCACTTCTGGGGCCAACGTCCTGACTTTC. This gives the protein CASSLTTSGANVLTF.

The rearrangement links TRBV5-1 to TRBJ2-7, with D maybe TRBD1 (5 bases). V was pared by 5 bases and J by 0 bases, with 12 bases between. The germline V gene has CDR1 SGHRS and CDR2 YFSETQ. The CDR3 is made up of 14 amino acids. CDR3: CASRDKTASYEQYF. In DNA, the CDR3 is TGCGCCAGCAGGGACAAGACAGCCTCCTACGAGCAGTACTTC.

The V gene is TRBV5-6, the J gene TRBJ1-2, with a possible D match to TRBD1 (5 bases). The germline V gene encodes CDR1 SGHDT and CDR2 YYEEEE. The CDR3 consists of 14 residues. V shed 0 bases and J shed 6 bases, with 12 bases lying between them. CDR3 sequence (DNA): TGTGCCAGCAGCTTGGGCAGGGTCTCTCATGGCTACACCTTC. Translating gives CASSLGRVSHGYTF.